What follows is one T cell receptor beta chain and its context. The antigen is unknown. Unique molecular identifiers were added to individual cDNA molecules. One entry per CDR3 protein results from TCRdb running MiXCR on the 5' RACE reads. The top ten hold less than 25% of the sample, which has some 50,000 distinct CDR3 sequences, approximately 9.9% seen once. CDR1 is SGHAT, CDR2 FQNNGV, per germline. The CDR3 runs to 13 residues. V lost 5 bases, J lost 7 bases, and 15 bases lay in between. The data are from a study of early T cells in non-severe SARS-CoV-2 infection. Study background: Chains were unpaired, as sequencing was done on bulk RNA from unsorted whole blood.

Study-wide results and caveats: Private and CD4 specificities were missed by VDJdb matching, skewed to anti-spike CD8.

Sequencing was done on a sample of whole blood. The receptor was isolated from an adult who was a healthcare worker with PCR-confirmed SARS-CoV-2 infection or an uninfected control (not recorded which). The chain links TRBV11-2 to TRBJ2-7; a weak D match, TRBD1 (6 bases). CDR3 protein: CASSPSPDREQYF. The DNA of the CDR3 is TGTGCCAGCAGCCCGTCACCCGACAGGGAGCAGTACTTC.